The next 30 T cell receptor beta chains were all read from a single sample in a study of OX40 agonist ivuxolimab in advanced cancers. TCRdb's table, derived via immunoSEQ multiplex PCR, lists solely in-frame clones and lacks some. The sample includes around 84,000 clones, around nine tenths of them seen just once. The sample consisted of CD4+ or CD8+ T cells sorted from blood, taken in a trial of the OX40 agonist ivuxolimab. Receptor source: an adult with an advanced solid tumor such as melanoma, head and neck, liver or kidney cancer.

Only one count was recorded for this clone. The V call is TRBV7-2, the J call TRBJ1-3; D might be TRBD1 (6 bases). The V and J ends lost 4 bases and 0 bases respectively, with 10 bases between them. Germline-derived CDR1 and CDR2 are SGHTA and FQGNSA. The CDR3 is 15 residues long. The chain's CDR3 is CASSSQGTSGNTIYF. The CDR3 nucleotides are TGTGCCAGCAGCTCTCAGGGGACCTCTGGAAACACCATATATTTT.

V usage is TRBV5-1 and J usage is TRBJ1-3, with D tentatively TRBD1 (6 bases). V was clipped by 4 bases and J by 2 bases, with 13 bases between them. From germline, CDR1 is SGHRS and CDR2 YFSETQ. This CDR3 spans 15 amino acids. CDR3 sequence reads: CASSPDSPTGNTIYF. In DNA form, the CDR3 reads TGCGCCAGCAGCCCGGACAGTCCGACTGGAAACACCATATATTTT.

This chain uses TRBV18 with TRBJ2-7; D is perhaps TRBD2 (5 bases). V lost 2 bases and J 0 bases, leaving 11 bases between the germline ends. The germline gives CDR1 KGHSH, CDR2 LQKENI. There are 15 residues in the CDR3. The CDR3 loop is CASSPYVTSSYEQYF. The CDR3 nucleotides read TGTGCCAGCTCACCATACGTTACTAGCTCCTACGAGCAGTACTTC.

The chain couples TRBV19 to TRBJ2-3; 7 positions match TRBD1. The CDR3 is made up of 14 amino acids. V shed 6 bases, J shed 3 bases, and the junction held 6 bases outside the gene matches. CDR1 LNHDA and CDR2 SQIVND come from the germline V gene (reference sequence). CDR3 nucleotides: TGTGCCAGTAGAGACAGGGTAGCGACAGATACGCAGTATTTT. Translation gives CASRDRVATDTQYF.

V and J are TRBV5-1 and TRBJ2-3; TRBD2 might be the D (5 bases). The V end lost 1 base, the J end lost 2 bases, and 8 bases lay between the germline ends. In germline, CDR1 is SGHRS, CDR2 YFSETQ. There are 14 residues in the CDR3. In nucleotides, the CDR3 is TGCGCCAGCAGCTTGACCCGGGACACAGATACGCAGTATTTT. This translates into CASSLTRDTDTQYF. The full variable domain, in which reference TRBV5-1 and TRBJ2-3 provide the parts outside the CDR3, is KAGVTQTPRYLIKTRGQQVTLSCSPISGHRSVSWYQQTPGQGLQFLFEYFSETQRNKGNFPGRFSGRQFSNSRSEMNVSTLELGDSALYLCASSLTRDTDTQYFGPGTRLTVL.

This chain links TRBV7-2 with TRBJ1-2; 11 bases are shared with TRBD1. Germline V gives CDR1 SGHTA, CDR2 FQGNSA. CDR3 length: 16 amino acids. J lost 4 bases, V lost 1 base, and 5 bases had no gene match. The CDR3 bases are TGTGCCAGCAGCTTAGGAGCCGGGACAGGGGGCTATGGCTACACCTTC. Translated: CASSLGAGTGGYGYTF.

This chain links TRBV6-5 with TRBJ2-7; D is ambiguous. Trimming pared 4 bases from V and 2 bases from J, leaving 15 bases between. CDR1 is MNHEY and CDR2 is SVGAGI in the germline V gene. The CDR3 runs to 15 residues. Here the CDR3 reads CASSSQRGRTYEQYF. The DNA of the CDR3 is TGTGCCAGCAGTTCCCAGCGAGGCCGAACCTACGAGCAGTACTTC.

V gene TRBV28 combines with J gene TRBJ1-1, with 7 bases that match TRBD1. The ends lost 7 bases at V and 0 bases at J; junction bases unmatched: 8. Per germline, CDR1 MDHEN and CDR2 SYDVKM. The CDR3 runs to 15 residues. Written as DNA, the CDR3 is TGTGCCAGCAAACCTCCAGGGGGAATGAACACTGAAGCTTTCTTT. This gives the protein CASKPPGGMNTEAFF.

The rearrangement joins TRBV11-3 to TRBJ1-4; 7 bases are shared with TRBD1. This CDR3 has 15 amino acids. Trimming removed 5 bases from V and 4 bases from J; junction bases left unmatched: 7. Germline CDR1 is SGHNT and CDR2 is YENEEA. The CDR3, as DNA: TGTGCCAGCAGCCACTCACGGGACAGTAATGAAAAACTGTTTTTT. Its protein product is CASSHSRDSNEKLFF.

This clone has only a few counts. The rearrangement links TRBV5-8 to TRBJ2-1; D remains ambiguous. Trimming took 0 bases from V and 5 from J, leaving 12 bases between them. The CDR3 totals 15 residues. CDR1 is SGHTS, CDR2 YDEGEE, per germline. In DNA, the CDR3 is TGTGCCAGCAGCTTGGGGGCCGGAGACAACAATGAGCAGTTCTTC. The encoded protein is CASSLGAGDNNEQFF. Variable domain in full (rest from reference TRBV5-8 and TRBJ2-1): EAGVTQSPTHLIKTRGQQATLRCSPISGHTSVYWYQQALGLGLQFLLWYDEGEERNRGNFPPRFSGRQFPNYSSELNVNALELEDSALYLCASSLGAGDNNEQFFGPGTRLTVL.

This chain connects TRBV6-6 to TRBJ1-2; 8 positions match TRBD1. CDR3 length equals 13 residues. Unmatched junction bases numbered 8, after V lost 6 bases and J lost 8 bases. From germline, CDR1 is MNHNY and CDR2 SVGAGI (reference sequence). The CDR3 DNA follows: TGTGCCAGCAGGTCTACAGGGGGATACGGCTACACCTTC. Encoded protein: CASRSTGGYGYTF.

The CDR3 is CASSPGMAGKNEKLFF. CDR3 DNA sequence: TGTGCCAGCAGCCCCGGGATGGCAGGGAAGAATGAAAAACTGTTTTTT. The chain couples TRBV28 to TRBJ1-4, with D possibly matching TRBD1 (5 bases). CDR1 and CDR2 from the germline V gene are MDHEN and SYDVKM. V was clipped by 6 bases and J by 5 bases, with 19 bases between them. The CDR3 sequence is 16 residues long.

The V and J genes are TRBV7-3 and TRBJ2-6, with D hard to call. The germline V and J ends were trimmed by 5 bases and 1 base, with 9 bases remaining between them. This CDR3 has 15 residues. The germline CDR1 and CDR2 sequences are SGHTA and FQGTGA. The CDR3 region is CASSPVLSGANVLTF. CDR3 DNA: TGTGCCAGCAGCCCAGTACTGTCTGGGGCCAACGTCCTGACTTTC.

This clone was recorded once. This CDR3 reads CASSVTMGWNEQYF. CDR3 coding DNA: TGTGCCAGCAGCGTCACAATGGGGTGGAACGAGCAGTACTTC. The V and J genes are TRBV9 and TRBJ2-5, with D hard to call. The end of the DNA is better explained by TRBJ2-7, so the J call may be wrong. CDR1 is SGDLS and CDR2 is YYNGEE in the germline V gene. The CDR3 loop spans 14 amino acids.

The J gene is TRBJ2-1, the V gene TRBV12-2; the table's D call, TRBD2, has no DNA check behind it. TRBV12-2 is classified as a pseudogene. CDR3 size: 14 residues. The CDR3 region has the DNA TGTGCAAGTCGCTTAGAGACTAGCGGAAATGAGCAGTTCTTC. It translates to CASRLETSGNEQFF.

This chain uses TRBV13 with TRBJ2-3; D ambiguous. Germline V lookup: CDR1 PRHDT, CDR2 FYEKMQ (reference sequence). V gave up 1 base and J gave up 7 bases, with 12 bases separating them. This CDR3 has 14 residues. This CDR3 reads CASSLDPGGNTQYF. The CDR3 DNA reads TGTGCCAGCAGCTTAGATCCTGGTGGGAATACGCAGTATTTT.

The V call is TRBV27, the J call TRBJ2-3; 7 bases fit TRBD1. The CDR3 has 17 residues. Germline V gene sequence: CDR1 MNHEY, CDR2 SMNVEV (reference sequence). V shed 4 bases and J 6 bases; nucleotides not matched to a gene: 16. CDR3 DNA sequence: TGTGCCAGCAGTTCGGACTTCGTGAGGGGGCGCGTGGATACGCAGTATTTT. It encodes CASSSDFVRGRVDTQYF.

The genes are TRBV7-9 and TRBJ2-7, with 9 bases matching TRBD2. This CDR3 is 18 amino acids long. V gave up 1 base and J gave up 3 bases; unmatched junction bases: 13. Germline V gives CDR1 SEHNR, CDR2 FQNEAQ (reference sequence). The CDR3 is CASSLEPPTSGWGYEQYF. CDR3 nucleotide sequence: TGTGCCAGCAGCTTAGAGCCACCGACTAGCGGATGGGGCTACGAGCAGTACTTC.

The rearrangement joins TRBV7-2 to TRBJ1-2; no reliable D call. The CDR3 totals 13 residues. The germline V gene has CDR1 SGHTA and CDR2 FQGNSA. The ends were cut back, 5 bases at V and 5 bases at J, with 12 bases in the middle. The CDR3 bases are TGTGCCAGCAGCCAATCTTCGGGTTATGGCTACACCTTC. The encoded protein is CASSQSSGYGYTF.

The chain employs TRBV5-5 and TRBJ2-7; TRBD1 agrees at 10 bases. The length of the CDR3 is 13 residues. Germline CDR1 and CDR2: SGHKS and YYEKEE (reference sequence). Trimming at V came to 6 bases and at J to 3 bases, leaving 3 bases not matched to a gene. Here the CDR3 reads CASTGTGVYEQYF. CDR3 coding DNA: TGTGCCAGCACTGGGACAGGGGTCTACGAGCAGTACTTC.

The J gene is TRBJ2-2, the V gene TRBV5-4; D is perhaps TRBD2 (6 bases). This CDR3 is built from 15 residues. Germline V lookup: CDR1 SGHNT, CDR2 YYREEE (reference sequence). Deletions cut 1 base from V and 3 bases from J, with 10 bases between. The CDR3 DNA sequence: TGTGCCAGCAGCTTGAAACTAGCTTACACCGGGGAGCTGTTTTTT. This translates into CASSLKLAYTGELFF. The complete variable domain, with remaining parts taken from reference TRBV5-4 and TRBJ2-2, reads ETGVTQSPTHLIKTRGQQVTLRCSSQSGHNTVSWYQQALGQGPQFIFQYYREEENGRGNFPPRFSGLQFPNYSSELNVNALELDDSALYLCASSLKLAYTGELFFGEGSRLTVL.

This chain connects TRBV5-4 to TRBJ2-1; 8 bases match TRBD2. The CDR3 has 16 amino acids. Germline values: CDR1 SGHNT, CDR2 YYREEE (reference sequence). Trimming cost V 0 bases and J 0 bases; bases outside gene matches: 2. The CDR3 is CASSLDAGGSYNEQFF. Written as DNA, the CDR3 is TGTGCCAGCAGCTTGGACGCGGGGGGCTCCTACAATGAGCAGTTCTTC.

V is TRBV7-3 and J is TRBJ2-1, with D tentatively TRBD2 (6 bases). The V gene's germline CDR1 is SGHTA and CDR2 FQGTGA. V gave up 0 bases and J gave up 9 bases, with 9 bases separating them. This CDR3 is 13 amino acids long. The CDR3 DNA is TGTGCCAGCAGCTTAACCTGGGAGGTTGAGCAGTTCTTC. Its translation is CASSLTWEVEQFF.

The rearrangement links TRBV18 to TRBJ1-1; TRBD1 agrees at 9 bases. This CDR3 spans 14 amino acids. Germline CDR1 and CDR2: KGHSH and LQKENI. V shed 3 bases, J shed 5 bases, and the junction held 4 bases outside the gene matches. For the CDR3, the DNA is TGTGCCAGCTCACCGGGACAGGGTGGGACTGAAGCTTTCTTT. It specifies CASSPGQGGTEAFF.

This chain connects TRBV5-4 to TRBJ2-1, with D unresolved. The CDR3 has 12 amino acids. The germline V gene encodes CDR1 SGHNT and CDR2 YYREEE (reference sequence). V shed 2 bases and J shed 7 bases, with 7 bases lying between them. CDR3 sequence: CASSFGGNEQFF. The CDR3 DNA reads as TGTGCCAGCAGCTTCGGTGGGAATGAGCAGTTCTTC.

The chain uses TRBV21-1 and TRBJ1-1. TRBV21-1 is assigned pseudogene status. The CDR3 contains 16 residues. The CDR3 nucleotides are TGTGCCAGCAGTTGTCCCGGGCGGTGGAGGAACACTGAAGCTTTCTTT. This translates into CASSCPGRWRNTEAFF.

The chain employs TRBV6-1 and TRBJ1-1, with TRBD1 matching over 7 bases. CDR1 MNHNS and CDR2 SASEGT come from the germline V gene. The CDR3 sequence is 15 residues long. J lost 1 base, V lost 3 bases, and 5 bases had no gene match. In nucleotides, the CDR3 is TGTGCCAGCAGTGACCCGGGACAGAAGAACACTGAAGCTTTCTTT. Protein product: CASSDPGQKNTEAFF.

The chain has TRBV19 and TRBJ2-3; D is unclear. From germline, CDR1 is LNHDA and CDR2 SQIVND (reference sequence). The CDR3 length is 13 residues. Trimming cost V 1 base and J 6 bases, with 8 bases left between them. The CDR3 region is CASSIVTDDTQYF. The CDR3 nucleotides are TGTGCCAGTAGTATAGTGACGGACGATACGCAGTATTTT. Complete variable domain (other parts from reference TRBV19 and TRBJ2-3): DGGITQSPKYLFRKEGQNVTLSCEQNLNHDAMYWYRQDPGQGLRLIYYSQIVNDFQKGDIAEGYSVSREKKESFPLTVTSAQKNPTAFYLCASSIVTDDTQYFGPGTRLTVL.

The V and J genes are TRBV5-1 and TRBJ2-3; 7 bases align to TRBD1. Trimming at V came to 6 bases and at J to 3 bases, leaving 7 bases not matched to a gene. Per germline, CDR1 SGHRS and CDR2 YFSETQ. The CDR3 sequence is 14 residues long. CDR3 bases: TGCGCCAGCAAACACAGGGGATTGACAGATACGCAGTATTTT. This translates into CASKHRGLTDTQYF.

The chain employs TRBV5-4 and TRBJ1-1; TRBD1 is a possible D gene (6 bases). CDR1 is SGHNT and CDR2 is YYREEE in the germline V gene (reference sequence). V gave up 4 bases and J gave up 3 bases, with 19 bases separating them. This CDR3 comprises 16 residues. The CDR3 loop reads CASSGGGAGRDTEAFF. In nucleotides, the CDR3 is TGTGCCAGCAGCGGGGGGGGCGCAGGTAGGGACACTGAAGCTTTCTTT. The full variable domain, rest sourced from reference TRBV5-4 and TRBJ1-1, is ETGVTQSPTHLIKTRGQQVTLRCSSQSGHNTVSWYQQALGQGPQFIFQYYREEENGRGNFPPRFSGLQFPNYSSELNVNALELDDSALYLCASSGGGAGRDTEAFFGQGTRLTVV.